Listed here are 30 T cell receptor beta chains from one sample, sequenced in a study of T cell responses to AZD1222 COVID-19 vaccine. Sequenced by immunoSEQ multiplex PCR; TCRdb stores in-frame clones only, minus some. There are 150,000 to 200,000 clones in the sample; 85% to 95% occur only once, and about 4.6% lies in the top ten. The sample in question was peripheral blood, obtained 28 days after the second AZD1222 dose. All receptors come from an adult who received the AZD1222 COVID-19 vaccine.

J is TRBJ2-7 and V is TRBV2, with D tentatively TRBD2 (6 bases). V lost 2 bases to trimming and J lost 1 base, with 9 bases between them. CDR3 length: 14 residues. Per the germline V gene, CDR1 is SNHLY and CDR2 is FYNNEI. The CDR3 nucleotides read TGTGCCAGCAGTGAAAGAGGAGGGTCCTACGAGCAGTACTTC. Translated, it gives CASSERGGSYEQYF.

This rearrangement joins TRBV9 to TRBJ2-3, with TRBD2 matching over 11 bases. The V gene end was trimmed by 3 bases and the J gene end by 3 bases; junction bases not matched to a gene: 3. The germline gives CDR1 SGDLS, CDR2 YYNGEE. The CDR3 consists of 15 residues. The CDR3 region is CASSDRLAGTDTQYF. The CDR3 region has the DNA TGTGCCAGCAGCGATCGACTAGCGGGGACAGATACGCAGTATTTT.

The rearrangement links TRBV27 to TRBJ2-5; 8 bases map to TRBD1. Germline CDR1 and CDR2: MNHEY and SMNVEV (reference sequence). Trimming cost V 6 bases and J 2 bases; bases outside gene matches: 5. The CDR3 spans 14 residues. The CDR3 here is CASRRQGRQETQYF. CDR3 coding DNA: TGTGCCAGCAGGCGACAGGGGAGGCAAGAGACCCAGTACTTC.

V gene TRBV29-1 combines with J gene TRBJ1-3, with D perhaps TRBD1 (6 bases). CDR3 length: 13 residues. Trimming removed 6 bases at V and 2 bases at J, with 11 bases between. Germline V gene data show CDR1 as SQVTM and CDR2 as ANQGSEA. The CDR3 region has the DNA TGCAGCGTAAACAGGGACCCTGGAAACACCATATATTTT. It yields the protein CSVNRDPGNTIYF.

CDR3 sequence: CASSLGTGRGTEAFF. The CDR3 nucleotides are TGCGCCAGCAGCTTGGGGACAGGGCGGGGCACTGAAGCTTTCTTT. The V and J genes are TRBV5-1 and TRBJ1-1; 8 nucleotides match TRBD1. Germline V gene sequence: CDR1 SGHRS, CDR2 YFSETQ. V was clipped by 0 bases and J by 4 bases; unmatched bases: 5. This CDR3 has 15 amino acids. Complete variable domain (other parts from reference TRBV5-1 and TRBJ1-1): KAGVTQTPRYLIKTRGQQVTLSCSPISGHRSVSWYQQTPGQGLQFLFEYFSETQRNKGNFPGRFSGRQFSNSRSEMNVSTLELGDSALYLCASSLGTGRGTEAFFGQGTRLTVV.

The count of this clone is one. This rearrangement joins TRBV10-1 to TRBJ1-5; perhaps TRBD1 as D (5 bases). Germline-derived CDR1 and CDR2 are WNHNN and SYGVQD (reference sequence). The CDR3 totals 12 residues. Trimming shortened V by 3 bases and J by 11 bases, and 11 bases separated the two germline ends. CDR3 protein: CASSDPLGAQHF. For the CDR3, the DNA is TGCGCCAGCAGTGACCCCCTAGGGGCCCAGCATTTT.

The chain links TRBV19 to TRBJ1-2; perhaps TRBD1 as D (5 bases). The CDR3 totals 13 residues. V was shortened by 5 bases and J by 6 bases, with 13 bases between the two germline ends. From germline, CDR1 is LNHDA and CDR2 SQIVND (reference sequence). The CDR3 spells CASSPQGSDGYTF. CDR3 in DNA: TGTGCCAGTAGTCCCCAGGGTTCGGATGGCTACACCTTC.

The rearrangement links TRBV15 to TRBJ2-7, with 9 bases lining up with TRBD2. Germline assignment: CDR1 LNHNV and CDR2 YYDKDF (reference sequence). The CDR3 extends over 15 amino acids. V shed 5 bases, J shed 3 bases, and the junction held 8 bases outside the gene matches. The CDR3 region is CATSGSGRTVYEQYF. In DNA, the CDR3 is TGTGCCACCAGCGGAAGCGGGAGGACCGTCTACGAGCAGTACTTC.

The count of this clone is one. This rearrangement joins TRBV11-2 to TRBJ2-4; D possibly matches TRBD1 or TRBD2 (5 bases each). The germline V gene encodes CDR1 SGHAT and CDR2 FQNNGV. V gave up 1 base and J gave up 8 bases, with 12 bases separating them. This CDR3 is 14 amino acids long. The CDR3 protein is CASSLVSGRDIQYF. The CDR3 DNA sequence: TGTGCCAGCAGCTTAGTGTCAGGGAGAGACATTCAGTACTTC.

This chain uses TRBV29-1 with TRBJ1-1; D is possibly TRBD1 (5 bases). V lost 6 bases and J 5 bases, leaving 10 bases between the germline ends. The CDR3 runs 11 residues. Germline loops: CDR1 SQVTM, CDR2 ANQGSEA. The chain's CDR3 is CSVSWGTEAFF. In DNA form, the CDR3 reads TGCAGCGTCTCGTGGGGGACTGAAGCTTTCTTT.

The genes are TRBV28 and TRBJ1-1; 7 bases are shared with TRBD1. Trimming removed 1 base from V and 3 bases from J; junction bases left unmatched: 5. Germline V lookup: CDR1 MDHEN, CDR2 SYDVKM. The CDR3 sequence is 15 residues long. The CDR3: CASSLYPGGDTEAFF. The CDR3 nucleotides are TGTGCCAGCAGTTTATATCCAGGGGGGGACACTGAAGCTTTCTTT.

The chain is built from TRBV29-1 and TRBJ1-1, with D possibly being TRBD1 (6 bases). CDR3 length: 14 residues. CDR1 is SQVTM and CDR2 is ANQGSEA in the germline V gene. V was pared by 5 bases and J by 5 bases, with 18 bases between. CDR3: CSVRFRGEGTEAFF. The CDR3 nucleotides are TGCAGCGTTAGATTCAGGGGCGAGGGAACTGAAGCTTTCTTT.

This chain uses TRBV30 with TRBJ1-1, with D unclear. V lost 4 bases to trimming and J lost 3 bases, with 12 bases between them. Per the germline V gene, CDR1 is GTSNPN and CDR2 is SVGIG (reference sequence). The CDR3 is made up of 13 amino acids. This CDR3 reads CAWIGAPDTEAFF. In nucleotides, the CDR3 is TGTGCCTGGATAGGTGCTCCGGACACTGAAGCTTTCTTT.

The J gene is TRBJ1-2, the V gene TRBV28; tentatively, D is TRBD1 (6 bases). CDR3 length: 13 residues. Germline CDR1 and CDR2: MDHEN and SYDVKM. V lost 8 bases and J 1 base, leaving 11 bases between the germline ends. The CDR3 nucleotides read TGTGCCAGCTTTACAGGGAGTAACTATGGCTACACCTTC. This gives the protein CASFTGSNYGYTF.

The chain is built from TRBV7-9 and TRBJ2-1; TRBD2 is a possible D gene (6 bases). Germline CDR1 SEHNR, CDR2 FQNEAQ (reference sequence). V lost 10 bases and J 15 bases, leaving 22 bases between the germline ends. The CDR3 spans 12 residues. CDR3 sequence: CAIVTRDFRVFF. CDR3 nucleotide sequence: TGTGCCATCGTAACGCGGGACTTTAGAGTGTTCTTC.

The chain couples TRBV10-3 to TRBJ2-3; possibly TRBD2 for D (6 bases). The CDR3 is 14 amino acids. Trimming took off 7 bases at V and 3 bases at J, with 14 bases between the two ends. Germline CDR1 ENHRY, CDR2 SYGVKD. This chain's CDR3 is CAIKPGLLTDTQYF. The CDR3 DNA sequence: TGTGCCATCAAACCGGGACTGCTGACAGATACGCAGTATTTT.

CDR3: CASSYVRDRLPYEQYF. The CDR3 bases are TGTGCCAGCAGTTACGTCCGGGACAGGTTGCCCTACGAGCAGTACTTC. This rearrangement joins TRBV6-5 to TRBJ2-7, with 8 bases fitting TRBD1. After removal of 2 bases from V and 2 bases from J, the junction contained 8 bases not matched to a gene. Per the germline V gene, CDR1 is MNHEY and CDR2 is SVGAGI. There are 16 residues in the CDR3.

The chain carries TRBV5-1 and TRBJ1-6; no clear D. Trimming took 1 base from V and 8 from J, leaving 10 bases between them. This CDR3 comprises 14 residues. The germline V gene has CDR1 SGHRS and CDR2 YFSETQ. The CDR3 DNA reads TGCGCCAGCAGCTTGTGGGCGTTGGATTCACCCCTCCACTTT. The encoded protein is CASSLWALDSPLHF.

In DNA, the CDR3 is TGCGCCAGCAGCTTGGGAGGGGTCTATGGTGAAAAACTGTTTTTT. This sequence encodes CASSLGGVYGEKLFF. The chain combines TRBV5-1 with TRBJ1-4; D possibly corresponds to TRBD1 (5 bases). Germline V lookup: CDR1 SGHRS, CDR2 YFSETQ. This CDR3 has 15 residues. The V and J ends lost 0 bases and 7 bases respectively, with 13 bases between them.

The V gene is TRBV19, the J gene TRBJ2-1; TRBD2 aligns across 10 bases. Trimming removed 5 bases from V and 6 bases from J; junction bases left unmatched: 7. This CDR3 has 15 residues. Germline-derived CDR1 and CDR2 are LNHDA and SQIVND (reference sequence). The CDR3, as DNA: TGTGCCAGTAGTCCACTAGCGGGATGGTCCAATGAGCAGTTCTTC. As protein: CASSPLAGWSNEQFF.

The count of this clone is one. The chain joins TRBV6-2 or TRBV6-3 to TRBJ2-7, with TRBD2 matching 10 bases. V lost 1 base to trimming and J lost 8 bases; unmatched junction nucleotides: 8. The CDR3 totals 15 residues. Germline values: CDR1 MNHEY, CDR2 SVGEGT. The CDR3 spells CASSYWGASGSQQYF. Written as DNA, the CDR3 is TGTGCCAGCAGTTACTGGGGGGCTAGCGGGAGCCAGCAGTACTTC.

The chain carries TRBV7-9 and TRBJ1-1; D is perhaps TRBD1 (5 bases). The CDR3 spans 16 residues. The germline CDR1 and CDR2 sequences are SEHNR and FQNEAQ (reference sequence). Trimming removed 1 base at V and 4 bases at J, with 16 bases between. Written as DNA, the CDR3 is TGTGCCAGCAGCTTAGTTAGGGTTTGGGACGGCACTGAAGCTTTCTTT. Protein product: CASSLVRVWDGTEAFF. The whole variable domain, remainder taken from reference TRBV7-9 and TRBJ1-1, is DTGVSQNPRHKITKRGQNVTFRCDPISEHNRLYWYRQTLGQGPEFLTYFQNEAQLEKSRLLSDRFSAERPKGSFSTLEIQRTEQGDSAMYLCASSLVRVWDGTEAFFGQGTRLTVV.

The CDR3 loop is CASSLDIRGTEAFF. CDR3 DNA: TGTGCCAGCAGCTTAGACATACGGGGCACTGAAGCTTTCTTT. This chain uses TRBV7-9 with TRBJ1-1; D unresolved. V was shortened by 1 base and J by 4 bases, with 10 bases between the two germline ends. The CDR3 covers 14 residues. The germline V gene encodes CDR1 SEHNR and CDR2 FQNEAQ (reference sequence). The whole variable domain, remainder taken from reference TRBV7-9 and TRBJ1-1, is DTGVSQNPRHKITKRGQNVTFRCDPISEHNRLYWYRQTLGQGPEFLTYFQNEAQLEKSRLLSDRFSAERPKGSFSTLEIQRTEQGDSAMYLCASSLDIRGTEAFFGQGTRLTVV.

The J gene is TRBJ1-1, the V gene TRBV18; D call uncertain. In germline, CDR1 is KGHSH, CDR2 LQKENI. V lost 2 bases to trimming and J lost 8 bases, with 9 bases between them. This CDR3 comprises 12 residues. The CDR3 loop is CASSPREPEAFF. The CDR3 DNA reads TGTGCCAGCTCACCAAGGGAACCCGAAGCTTTCTTT.

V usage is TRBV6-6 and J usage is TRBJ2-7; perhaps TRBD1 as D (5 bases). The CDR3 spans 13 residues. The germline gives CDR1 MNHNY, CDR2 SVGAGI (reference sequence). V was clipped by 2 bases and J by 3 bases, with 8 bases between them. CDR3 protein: CASSYRDSYEQYF. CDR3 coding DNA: TGTGCCAGCAGTTACCGAGACAGCTACGAGCAGTACTTC.

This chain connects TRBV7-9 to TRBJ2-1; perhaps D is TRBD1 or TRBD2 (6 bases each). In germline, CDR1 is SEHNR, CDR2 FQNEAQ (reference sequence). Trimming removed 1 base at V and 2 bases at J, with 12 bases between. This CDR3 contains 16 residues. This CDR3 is CASSLDGGPPYNEQFF. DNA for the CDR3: TGTGCCAGCAGCTTAGATGGGGGGCCCCCCTACAATGAGCAGTTCTTC.

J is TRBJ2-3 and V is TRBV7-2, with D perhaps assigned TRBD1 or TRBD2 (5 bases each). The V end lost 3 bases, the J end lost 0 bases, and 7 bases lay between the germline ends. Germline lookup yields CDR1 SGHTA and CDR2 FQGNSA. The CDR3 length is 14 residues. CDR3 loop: CASSLGDSTDTQYF. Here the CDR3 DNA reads TGTGCCAGCAGCTTGGGGGATAGCACAGATACGCAGTATTTT.

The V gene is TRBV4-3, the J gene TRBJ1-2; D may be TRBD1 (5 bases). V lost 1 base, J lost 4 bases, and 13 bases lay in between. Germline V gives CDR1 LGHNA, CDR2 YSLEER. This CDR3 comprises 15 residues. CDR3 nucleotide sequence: TGCGCCAGCAGCCAAGGTCCGGGACTCGCCTATGGCTACACCTTC. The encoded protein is CASSQGPGLAYGYTF.

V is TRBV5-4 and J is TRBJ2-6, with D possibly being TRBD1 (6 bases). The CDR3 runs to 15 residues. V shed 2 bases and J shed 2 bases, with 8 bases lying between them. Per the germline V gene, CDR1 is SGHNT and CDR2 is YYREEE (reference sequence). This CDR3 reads CASSFRGPGANVLTF. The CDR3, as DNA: TGTGCCAGCAGCTTCAGGGGTCCTGGGGCCAACGTCCTGACTTTC.

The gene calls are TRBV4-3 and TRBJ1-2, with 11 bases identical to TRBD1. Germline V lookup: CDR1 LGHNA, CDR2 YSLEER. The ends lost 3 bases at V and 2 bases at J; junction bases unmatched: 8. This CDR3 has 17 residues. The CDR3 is CASSHTTRDRGNYGYTF. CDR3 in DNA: TGCGCCAGCAGCCACACTACCCGGGACAGGGGGAACTATGGCTACACCTTC.